This T cell receptor (beta chain) was found in a study of T-cell reconstitution after alpha-beta-depleted transplantation in children. There are 13 residues in the CDR3. In regard to this clonotype: An end of the junction differs from the germline gene, which may be a read error.

A TCRbeta library incorporating unique molecular identifiers was prepared. TCRdb called the PCR reads again in MiXCR, with one record for every CDR3 protein. This table holds hundreds of thousands of distinct CDR3 sequences, roughly a tenth found once. This clonotype originated in a human donor who donated a stem cell graft to a child with acute myeloid leukemia. Sequenced here: PBMCs from the stem cell graft donor, sampled from the stem cell graft. The chain couples TRBV12-3 or TRBV12-4 to TRBJ2-5, with D maybe TRBD2 (6 bases). The CDR3, as DNA: TGTGCCAGCAGTATTAGCGGCCAAGAGGCCCAGTACTTC. Translating gives CASSISGQEAQYF.